This T cell receptor (beta chain) originates from a study of blood T cell repertoires in COVID-19. Germline loops: CDR1 SGHAT, CDR2 FQDESV (reference sequence). The CDR3 sequence is 13 residues long. V was shortened by 5 bases and J by 7 bases, with 14 bases between the two germline ends. Some clones are missing from TCRdb's copy, which holds only in-frame ones; the method was immunoSEQ multiplex PCR. Of about 200,000 clones in the sample, more than 75% were seen once. The chain joins TRBV11-1 to TRBJ1-1; D is perhaps TRBD1 (5 bases). The receptor comes from a man aged 55 to 70 with acute or convalescent COVID-19. Sequencing input: peripheral blood. The chain's CDR3 is CASSLRWGSEAFF. The CDR3 nucleotides read TGTGCCAGCAGCCTAAGGTGGGGCAGTGAAGCTTTCTTT.